These 23 T cell receptor beta chains share one sample of origin, sequenced in a study of blood T cells in healthy people across ages. It was with a sample-barcoded 5' primer and a J-beta primer mix that a second PCR of roughly 6 to 12 cycles was run. A single record per CDR3 protein comes from TCRdb applying MiXCR to the 5' RACE reads. The data hold approximately 940,000 distinct CDR3 sequences, with 40% to 60% observed a single time. Sequences were obtained from blood. The receptors here all came from a young man in good health.

This chain connects TRBV7-2 to TRBJ2-1, with D maybe TRBD2 (5 bases). The V and J ends lost 1 base and 2 bases respectively, with 12 bases between them. The CDR3 covers 16 residues. CDR1 and CDR2 from the germline V gene are SGHTA and FQGNSA. The CDR3 is CASSLVRGLTYNEQFF. The CDR3 DNA reads as TGTGCCAGCAGCTTAGTGAGAGGGCTCACCTACAATGAGCAGTTCTTC.

About this clonotype: The germline gene is not matched at one end of the junction; a read error may be the cause. The V and J genes are TRBV24-1 and TRBJ2-1, with 7 positions matching TRBD2. Germline values: CDR1 KGHDR, CDR2 SFDVKD. CDR3 length: 16 amino acids. As DNA, the CDR3 is TGTGTCACCAGTGACAATAGGGAATGGAGCGGGGATGAGCAGTTCTTC. Its protein is CVTSDNREWSGDEQFF.

The chain employs TRBV4-3 and TRBJ1-1; D not certain. Germline lookup yields CDR1 LGHNA and CDR2 YSLEER. The CDR3 extends over 15 amino acids. Trimming removed 0 bases at V and 2 bases at J, with 10 bases between. The chain's CDR3 is CASSQERIRNTEAFF. The DNA of the CDR3 is TGCGCCAGCAGCCAAGAGCGCATACGAAACACTGAAGCTTTCTTT.

This clonotype was counted once. A read error is likely, as this CDR3 ends without the conserved phenylalanine or tryptophan. J is TRBJ2-3 and V is TRBV15; 8 bases are shared with TRBD2. The CDR3 is 16 amino acids. The germline V gene encodes CDR1 LNHNV and CDR2 YYDKDF (reference sequence). CDR3 loop: CAASRAGTRIGNTQYL. Here the CDR3 DNA reads TGTGCCGCCAGCAGAGCTGGGACTAGGATAGGGAATACGCAGTATTTA.

As concerns this clonotype: Being one base from a much bigger clone, this may be a read error. CDR3 coding DNA: TGCAGCGCTGAAGGAGCAGGATCAAAAAACATTCAGTACTTC. This codes for CSAEGAGSKNIQYF. The chain has TRBV29-1 and TRBJ2-4; D is unresolved. The CDR3 is 14 residues long. Germline V lookup: CDR1 SQVTM, CDR2 ANQGSEA.

V is TRBV7-9 and J is TRBJ1-2, with D hard to call. V was cut by 5 bases and J by 2 bases, with 12 bases left in between. CDR3 length: 14 amino acids. Germline V lookup: CDR1 SEHNR, CDR2 FQNEAQ (reference sequence). CDR3 DNA: TGTGCCAGCAGCCGTCCCGGCATCAACTATGGCTACACCTTC. It yields the protein CASSRPGINYGYTF.

Only one count was recorded for this clonotype. The chain employs TRBV6-1 and TRBJ2-6; D is ambiguous. The CDR3 sequence is 18 residues long. Germline V gene data show CDR1 as MNHNS and CDR2 as SASEGT. Trimming removed 6 bases from V and 3 bases from J, with 21 bases in between. The CDR3 DNA is TGTGCCAGCAGACCCCTCCTGGGCGAATTGGGTGGGGCCAACGTCCTGACTTTC. It specifies CASRPLLGELGGANVLTF.

This chain links TRBV6-1 with TRBJ1-2, with 7 bases that match TRBD1. Germline loops: CDR1 MNHNS, CDR2 SASEGT. The ends lost 8 bases at V and 3 bases at J; junction bases unmatched: 9. CDR3 length: 14 residues. CDR3 DNA sequence: TGTGCCAGCGGGAGGGGGCAGGGTGACTATGGCTACACCTTC. It is translated as CASGRGQGDYGYTF.

J is TRBJ2-1 and V is TRBV7-8; 8 nucleotides align to TRBD2. Germline V gene data show CDR1 as SGHVS and CDR2 as FQNEAQ. The CDR3 has 16 residues. With 5 bases clipped from V and 4 bases from J, the junction kept 10 bases outside the gene matches. In DNA form, the CDR3 reads TGTGCCAGCAGCCCGGTAGTAGCGGGGATATACAATGAGCAGTTCTTC. Amino acid sequence: CASSPVVAGIYNEQFF. The full variable domain, rest sourced from reference TRBV7-8 and TRBJ2-1, is GAGVSQSPRYKVAKRGQDVALRCDPISGHVSLFWYQQALGQGPEFLTYFQNEAQLDKSGLPSDRFFAERPEGSVSTLKIQRTQQEDSAVYLCASSPVVAGIYNEQFFGPGTRLTVL.

This clonotype was counted only a few times. The chain uses TRBV10-3 and TRBJ2-7; D is perhaps TRBD1 or TRBD2 (6 bases each). Per the germline V gene, CDR1 is ENHRY and CDR2 is SYGVKD. The CDR3 is 14 amino acids. Trimming pared 4 bases from V and 3 bases from J, leaving 13 bases between. Here the CDR3 DNA reads TGTGCCATCAGTGGACTGGAGGGGGACTACGAGCAGTACTTC. Its protein product is CAISGLEGDYEQYF.

The sample holds many counts of this clonotype. The chain joins TRBV6-5 to TRBJ1-6, with TRBD1 as a possible D gene (5 bases). Per germline, CDR1 MNHEY and CDR2 SVGAGI. V shed 0 bases and J shed 7 bases, with 7 bases lying between them. The CDR3 totals 14 residues. CDR3 nucleotides: TGTGCCAGCAGTTACTCGGGGGGAAATTCACCCCTCCACTTT. The encoded protein is CASSYSGGNSPLHF.

On this clonotype: A much more abundant neighbour one base away suggests this may be a read error. The chain employs TRBV12-3 or TRBV12-4 and TRBJ2-5, with 13 bases identical to TRBD2. The J segment lost 11 bases and the V segment lost 7 bases, leaving 7 bases of the junction unmatched. CDR3 length equals 13 residues. The DNA of the CDR3 is TGTGCCAGCACCAGGACTAGCGGGGGTGAGCAGTACTTC. It encodes CASTRTSGGEQYF.

This clonotype was counted between two and nine times. The V and J genes are TRBV20-1 and TRBJ2-7, with 9 bases aligning to TRBD1. The germline CDR1 and CDR2 sequences are DFQATT and SNEGSKA (reference sequence). After removal of 6 bases from V and 2 bases from J, the junction contained 14 bases not matched to a gene. The CDR3 covers 16 residues. Written as DNA, the CDR3 is TGCAGTGCCCAATTCTTCTCCGGGACAGGGACCTACGAGCAGTACTTC. This translates into CSAQFFSGTGTYEQYF.

CDR3 protein: CASSSSRTGAFQETQYF. The CDR3 bases are TGTGCCAGCAGCTCCTCCCGGACGGGGGCCTTCCAAGAGACCCAGTACTTC. The rearrangement uses TRBV7-2 and TRBJ2-5; the D gene could be TRBD1 or TRBD2 (6 bases each). Trimming removed 4 bases at V and 1 base at J, with 19 bases between. CDR3 length: 17 residues. Germline CDR1 reads SGHTA; CDR2 reads FQGNSA.

This clonotype occurred many times. This sequence joins TRBV5-6 and TRBJ2-7, with TRBD2 as a possible D gene (6 bases). Germline CDR1 SGHDT, CDR2 YYEEEE. The CDR3 is 14 amino acids. Trimming removed 5 bases from V and 0 bases from J, with 12 bases in between. CDR3 sequence (DNA): TGTGCCAGCAGTTCCCTCGGGAGCTCCTACGAGCAGTACTTC. Translating it yields CASSSLGSSYEQYF.

The table lists this clonotype with a few counts. V usage is TRBV2 and J usage is TRBJ1-5; D remains ambiguous. Germline CDR1 and CDR2: SNHLY and FYNNEI. V was trimmed by 0 bases and J by 7 bases, leaving 10 bases between them. The CDR3 loop spans 14 amino acids. The CDR3 DNA reads TGTGCCAGCAGTGAAGCACGGGGTGGCCAGCCCCAGCATTTT. As protein: CASSEARGGQPQHF. The whole variable domain, filled in from reference TRBV2 and TRBJ1-5, reads EPEVTQTPSHQVTQMGQEVILRCVPISNHLYFYWYRQILGQKVEFLVSFYNNEISEKSEIFDDQFSVERPDGSNFTLKIRSTKLEDSAMYFCASSEARGGQPQHFGDGTRLSIL.

The chain joins TRBV20-1 to TRBJ2-3, with D tentatively TRBD2 (6 bases). CDR3 length: 14 amino acids. Germline V gene sequence: CDR1 DFQATT, CDR2 SNEGSKA (reference sequence). V dropped 1 base and J dropped 6 bases, with 14 bases sitting between them. The CDR3 region has the DNA TGCAGTGCTAGAGCAAAGACTAGTTTGGATACGCAGTATTTT. It codes for CSARAKTSLDTQYF.

This clonotype was detected a few times. J is TRBJ2-5 and V is TRBV20-1; no clear D gene. The CDR3 covers 14 residues. V was pared by 0 bases and J by 5 bases, with 13 bases between. Germline V gene sequence: CDR1 DFQATT, CDR2 SNEGSKA (reference sequence). The CDR3 sequence is CSARDGQLLETQYF. The CDR3 bases are TGCAGTGCTAGAGATGGGCAGCTCTTGGAGACCCAGTACTTC.

The J gene is TRBJ1-5, the V gene TRBV20-1; tentatively, D is TRBD1 (5 bases). The CDR3 totals 12 residues. Germline lookup yields CDR1 DFQATT and CDR2 SNEGSKA (reference sequence). The V gene lost 5 bases and the J gene lost 5 bases, with 10 bases spanning the gap. The CDR3 nucleotides are TGCAGTGCTCGGGGGATTGATCAGCCCCAGCATTTT. Its translation: CSARGIDQPQHF.

The chain links TRBV4-1 to TRBJ2-3; TRBD1 might be the D (5 bases). The CDR3 has 14 amino acids. Germline CDR1 is MGHRA and CDR2 is YSYEKL. The ends were cut back, 0 bases at V and 8 bases at J, with 12 bases in the middle. The CDR3 DNA is TGCGCCAGCAGCCAAGATTCCCGCGACAGTACGCAGTATTTT. Translation: CASSQDSRDSTQYF.

This rearrangement joins TRBV27 to TRBJ2-7; 7 bases match TRBD1. Germline CDR1 reads MNHEY; CDR2 reads SMNVEV (reference sequence). The CDR3 sequence is 15 residues long. The V segment lost 6 bases and the J segment 4 bases; nucleotides outside the gene matches: 12. The CDR3 nucleotides are TGTGCCAGCAGAAAAATACAGGGGTCGGGGTACGAGCAGTACTTC. As protein: CASRKIQGSGYEQYF.

This clonotype was picked up a small number of times. J is TRBJ2-3 and V is TRBV10-3; D may match TRBD1 or TRBD2 (5 bases each). The length of the CDR3 is 14 residues. The V gene's germline CDR1 is ENHRY and CDR2 SYGVKD. V lost 7 bases to trimming and J lost 2 bases, with 13 bases between them. CDR3 DNA sequence: TGTGCCATCAACCTGAGGGGTCTCACAGATACGCAGTATTTT. Protein: CAINLRGLTDTQYF.

This clonotype has only one observation. The junction differs from germline at one of its ends, possibly a read error. The chain uses TRBV9 and TRBJ2-1; D is perhaps TRBD2 (6 bases). The germline CDR1 and CDR2 sequences are SGDLS and YYNGEE. The CDR3 is 13 amino acids. The CDR3 loop is CASSQAGYNERFF. The CDR3 DNA follows: TGTGCCAGCAGCCAGGCGGGGTACAATGAGCGGTTCTTC.